This T cell receptor (beta chain) was captured by sequencing in a study of T-cell memory formation after mild COVID-19. About the research overall: The study found TCR clusters largely donor specific. Findings and limits, study-wide: Researchers found some responding clones in pre-infection memory, a sign that cross-reactive memory joined.

This clonotype was found many times. Its target is not known. After 5'RACE with constant-segment primers, TCR alpha and TCR beta cDNA libraries carrying sample barcodes and UMIs were obtained. MiXCR was run by TCRdb on the 5' RACE reads, yielding one entry per CDR3 protein. Among about 600,000 distinct CDR3 sequences listed, 20% to 25% were seen once. Germline CDR1 DFQATT, CDR2 SNEGSKA (reference sequence). This CDR3 is built from 13 residues. The V gene lost 2 bases and the J gene lost 2 bases, with 8 bases spanning the gap. The clonotype was recovered from an adult woman who had mild COVID-19 (a few samples of this study predate the infection). Cell type and time point are not known. The sample consisted of PBMCs or a T cell subset sorted from them (not recorded which). The chain has TRBV20-1 and TRBJ2-3; D remains unclear. The CDR3: CSARNQDTDTQYF. The CDR3 region has the DNA TGCAGTGCTAGAAATCAGGACACAGATACGCAGTATTTT.